This T cell receptor (beta chain) was recorded in a study of shared T cell receptors in the human thymus. Germline CDR1 reads MGHRA; CDR2 reads YSYEKL. The CDR3 is made up of 14 amino acids. The ends were cut back, 0 bases at V and 3 bases at J, with 9 bases in the middle. The repertoire was sequenced with immunoSEQ multiplex PCR; TCRdb's copy has only in-frame clones and lacks some. This table holds 540,000 or so clones, approximately 80% found once. The sample was also reused in another study, on human thymus T cells.

The receptor comes from a boy younger than two with a congenital heart defect. Material: thymocytes. The J gene is TRBJ2-7, the V gene TRBV4-1; possibly TRBD2 for D (5 bases). The CDR3 reads CASSQDTGSYEQYF. CDR3 DNA sequence: TGCGCCAGCAGCCAAGATACGGGGAGCTACGAGCAGTACTTC.